The 21 T cell receptor beta chains listed next were all sequenced from one sample in a study of monozygotic twins with inflammatory bowel disease (dated by TCRdb to the late 2010s). The library was prepared using 5' RACE. The instrument was an Illumina HiSeq 2500. After TCRdb reprocessed the reads, each CDR3 protein sequence was kept as one row, without DNA. This sample's table lists a few hundred thousand distinct CDR3 sequences. Clones ranked in the top ten supply roughly 1.5% of the sample. Specimen: blood. Receptors originate from a human donor with ulcerative colitis or Crohn's disease, or a healthy co-twin of an affected twin (not recorded which).

The chain couples TRBV5-1 to TRBJ1-2. The CDR3 has 11 residues. Germline V gene data show CDR1 as SGHRS and CDR2 as YFSETQ. CDR3 amino acids: CASSFGYGYTF.

The V and J genes are TRBV5-8 and TRBJ1-1. The CDR3 runs to 14 residues. Looked up from germline, CDR1 is SGHTS and CDR2 is YDEGEE. The chain's CDR3 is CASMPGLSNTEAFF.

The rearrangement links TRBV7-9 to TRBJ2-4; the D gene TCRdb calls, TRBD1, cannot be checked with no DNA. CDR1 is SEHNR, CDR2 FQNEAQ, per germline (reference sequence). The CDR3 is 15 residues long. CDR3 amino acids: CASNPQGAVKNIQYF.

The CDR3 loop is CSASGSLETQYF. The chain is built from TRBV20-1 and TRBJ2-5. Germline values: CDR1 DFQATT, CDR2 SNEGSKA (reference sequence). CDR3 length: 12 amino acids.

The V and J genes are TRBV12-3 or TRBV12-4 and TRBJ2-5; the TCRdb D gene call, TRBD2, has no DNA to confirm it. The CDR3 runs to 14 residues. This CDR3 reads CASSSTSGEETQYF.

This chain connects TRBV10-3 to TRBJ1-1; there is no DNA to check the TCRdb D call of TRBD1. Germline loops: CDR1 ENHRY, CDR2 SYGVKD. This CDR3 is built from 16 residues. CDR3 residues: CAISGYRASEGTEAFF.

The V and J genes are TRBV4-1 and TRBJ1-5; TCRdb picks TRBD1, but there is no DNA to check that call. The CDR3 contains 14 residues. Germline V gene sequence: CDR1 MGHRA, CDR2 YSYEKL. CDR3 sequence: CASSQGTVNQPQHF.

V usage is TRBV5-1 and J usage is TRBJ1-6. The length of the CDR3 is 14 residues. The V gene's germline CDR1 is SGHRS and CDR2 YFSETQ. The CDR3: CASSRGLDNSPLHF.

V gene TRBV19 combines with J gene TRBJ1-3. This CDR3 is 15 amino acids long. Looked up from germline, CDR1 is LNHDA and CDR2 is SQIVND (reference sequence). The CDR3: CASSIYGSSGNTIYF.

V usage is TRBV6-4 and J usage is TRBJ2-6; TCRdb gives TRBD1 as the D gene, but with no DNA this cannot be confirmed. From germline, CDR1 is MRHNA and CDR2 SNTAGT. The CDR3 is made up of 14 amino acids. The CDR3 here is CASSDSGQGDVLTF.

The V and J genes are TRBV9 and TRBJ2-1; the D call of TRBD1 rests on TCRdb alone, since no DNA is present to check it. The CDR3 runs to 18 residues. Germline-derived CDR1 and CDR2 are SGDLS and YYNGEE. The CDR3 loop reads CASSVTWSRRQENNEQFF.

J is TRBJ2-1 and V is TRBV5-4. CDR1 is SGHNT, CDR2 YYREEE, per germline (reference sequence). This CDR3 has 13 amino acids. Here the CDR3 reads CASSLVPYNEQFF.

J is TRBJ1-2 and V is TRBV10-3; with no DNA, the TCRdb D assignment of TRBD1 cannot be verified. The germline gives CDR1 ENHRY, CDR2 SYGVKD. CDR3 length equals 13 residues. CDR3 amino acids: CAIRRGDDYGYTF.

V usage is TRBV7-8 and J usage is TRBJ1-1; TCRdb reports TRBD1, a call that lacks DNA to check it against. CDR1 is SGHVS and CDR2 is FQNEAQ in the germline V gene. The CDR3 is 15 residues long. The CDR3 loop reads CASSLVQGVNTEAFF.

The rearrangement joins TRBV7-9 to TRBJ2-7; no DNA is available, so the TRBD2 call from TCRdb remains unchecked. In germline, CDR1 is SEHNR, CDR2 FQNEAQ (reference sequence). CDR3 size: 16 residues. The CDR3 loop reads CASTSKGDGPGDEQYF. Variable domain in full (rest from reference TRBV7-9 and TRBJ2-7): DTGVSQNPRHKITKRGQNVTFRCDPISEHNRLYWYRQTLGQGPEFLTYFQNEAQLEKSRLLSDRFSAERPKGSFSTLEIQRTEQGDSAMYLCASTSKGDGPGDEQYFGPGTRLTVT.

The chain carries TRBV10-3 and TRBJ2-7; without DNA, the TCRdb call of TRBD1 cannot be checked. Germline-derived CDR1 and CDR2 are ENHRY and SYGVKD. The CDR3 contains 14 residues. The CDR3 is CAITRDRGSYEQYF.

This sequence joins TRBV12-3 or TRBV12-4 and TRBJ1-3; lacking DNA, the TRBD1 call made by TCRdb goes unchecked. This CDR3 region has 16 residues. This CDR3 is CASSPQGMSSGNTIYF.

This chain uses TRBV11-1 with TRBJ1-2; TCRdb selects TRBD1, and the lack of DNA leaves this call unchecked. Germline V CDR1 and CDR2: SGHAT, FQDESV (reference sequence). The CDR3 covers 18 residues. The CDR3 spells CASSLGISGTPALNGYTF.

This chain links TRBV7-2 with TRBJ1-5; as DNA is missing, the TRBD1 call by TCRdb cannot be tested. Germline V gene lookup returns CDR1 SGHTA and CDR2 FQGNSA. The CDR3 is 16 residues long. The CDR3 loop reads CASSLGGTLSNQPQHF.

V usage is TRBV5-1 and J usage is TRBJ1-1; TCRdb's D call, TRBD1, is unchecked because there is no DNA. Germline V gene sequence: CDR1 SGHRS, CDR2 YFSETQ. The CDR3 length is 14 residues. This CDR3 is CASSQGHRNTEAFF.

V usage is TRBV12-3 or TRBV12-4 and J usage is TRBJ2-3; TCRdb gives TRBD2 as the D gene, but with no DNA this cannot be confirmed. The CDR3 runs to 13 residues. CDR3 region: CASSLPSLRTQYF.